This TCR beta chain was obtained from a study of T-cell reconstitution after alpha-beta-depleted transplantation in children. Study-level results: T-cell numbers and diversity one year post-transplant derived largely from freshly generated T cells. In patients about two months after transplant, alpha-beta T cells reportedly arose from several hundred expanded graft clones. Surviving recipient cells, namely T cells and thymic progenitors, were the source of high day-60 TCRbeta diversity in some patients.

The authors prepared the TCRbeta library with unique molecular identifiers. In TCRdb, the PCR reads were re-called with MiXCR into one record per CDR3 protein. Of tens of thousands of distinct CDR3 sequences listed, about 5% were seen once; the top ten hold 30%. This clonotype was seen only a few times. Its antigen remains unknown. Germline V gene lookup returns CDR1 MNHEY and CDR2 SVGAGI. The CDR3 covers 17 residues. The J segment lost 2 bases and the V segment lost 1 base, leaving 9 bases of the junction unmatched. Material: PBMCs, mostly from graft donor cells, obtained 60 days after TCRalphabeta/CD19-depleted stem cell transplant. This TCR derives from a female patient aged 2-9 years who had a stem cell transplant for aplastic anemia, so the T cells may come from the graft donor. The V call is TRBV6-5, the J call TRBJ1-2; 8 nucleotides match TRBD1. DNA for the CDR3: TGTGCCAGCAGTTACTTCATTCCGGGACAGGCGAACTATGGCTACACCTTC. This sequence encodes CASSYFIPGQANYGYTF.